This record covers a single T cell receptor (beta chain). The sample is drawn from a study of shared clonotypes between healthy human individuals. The CDR3 is 15 amino acids. Germline lookup yields CDR1 KGHSH and CDR2 LQKENI. Trimming cost V 5 bases and J 4 bases; bases outside gene matches: 5. TCRdb keeps only in-frame clones here, not all; method: immunoSEQ multiplex PCR. Here the sample spans more than 550,000 clones, 55% to 80% being singletons. Both subsets, CD45RA+ naive and CD45RA-negative memory, were split from the CD4+ cells. Sequenced: memory CD4+ T cells sorted from blood. Subset specified: CD45RA-negative fraction. The clonotype originates from a woman in her thirties in good health. The gene calls are TRBV18 and TRBJ2-2; 9 bases map to TRBD1. The CDR3 loop is CASSEQGAPTGELFF. The DNA for the CDR3 is TGTGCCAGCTCAGAACAGGGGGCGCCCACCGGGGAGCTGTTTTTT.